Listed here are 8 T cell receptor beta chains from one sample, sequenced in a study of CD8+CD57+ T cells in acquired aplastic anemia (dated 2018 in TCRdb). Instrument used: Illumina HiSeq 2000. Genomic DNA served as template for TCR beta VDJ combination and CDR3 sequence profiling. The public sequencing data were trimmed at Q25 with fastp and processed into clonotypes with MiXCR by TCRdb, which kept only in-frame beta chains. Each CDR3 protein gets just one entry, which takes the most common genes and DNA from the rows behind it. A total of roughly 130,000 distinct CDR3 sequences appear in this sample, 48% of them only once. The ten largest make up 2% to 3% of the sample. What was sequenced was sorted CD4+, CD8+, or CD8+CD57+ T cells (not recorded which) from PBMCs. The origin of the receptors is a human donor in good health, serving as a control.

This clonotype has at least ten counts. The V call is TRBV12-3 or TRBV12-4, the J call TRBJ2-2; D is possibly TRBD2 (5 bases). The CDR3 is 14 amino acids. Trimming shortened V by 6 bases and J by 5 bases, and 13 bases separated the two germline ends. The CDR3: CASRMTTPTGELFF. Written as DNA, the CDR3 is TGTGCCAGCAGGATGACTACCCCAACCGGGGAGCTGTTTTTT.

This clonotype showed up many times. The rearrangement joins TRBV20-1 to TRBJ2-7; the match to TRBD1 covers 9 bases. This CDR3 is 15 amino acids long. The V gene end was trimmed by 3 bases and the J gene end by 0 bases; junction bases not matched to a gene: 6. From germline, CDR1 is DFQATT and CDR2 SNEGSKA (reference sequence). CDR3 sequence (DNA): TGCAGTGCTAGGCAAGGGACAGGGCACTCCTACGAGCAGTACTTC. Its protein product is CSARQGTGHSYEQYF.

This clonotype was observed at least ten times. The V call is TRBV5-1, the J call TRBJ2-3; tentative D call: TRBD1 (6 bases). Looked up from germline, CDR1 is SGHRS and CDR2 is YFSETQ. This CDR3 comprises 14 residues. Deletions cut 0 bases from V and 3 bases from J, with 8 bases between. The CDR3 DNA follows: TGCGCCAGCAGCTTGGGACAGGAAACAGATACGCAGTATTTT. It codes for CASSLGQETDTQYF. Together with reference TRBV5-1 and TRBJ2-3, the CDR3 gives the full variable domain: KAGVTQTPRYLIKTRGQQVTLSCSPISGHRSVSWYQQTPGQGLQFLFEYFSETQRNKGNFPGRFSGRQFSNSRSEMNVSTLELGDSALYLCASSLGQETDTQYFGPGTRLTVL.

This chain uses TRBV7-9 with TRBJ1-2; tentatively, D is TRBD1 (6 bases). Between the trimmed V and J ends, which lost 6 bases and 3 bases, there was a span of 11 bases. This CDR3 spans 13 amino acids. CDR1 and CDR2 (germline): SEHNR, FQNEAQ (reference sequence). CDR3 loop: CASSGQYDYGYTF. In DNA, the CDR3 is TGTGCCAGCAGTGGACAGTATGACTATGGCTACACCTTC. The whole variable domain, filled in from reference TRBV7-9 and TRBJ1-2, reads DTGVSQNPRHKITKRGQNVTFRCDPISEHNRLYWYRQTLGQGPEFLTYFQNEAQLEKSRLLSDRFSAERPKGSFSTLEIQRTEQGDSAMYLCASSGQYDYGYTFGSGTRLTVV.

A note on this clonotype: This sequence may be a read error, since a much larger clone differs from it by one base. The chain carries TRBV11-2 and TRBJ2-2; TRBD2 matches 10 bases. This CDR3 spans 17 amino acids. CDR1 SGHAT and CDR2 FQNNGV come from the germline V gene. CDR3 nucleotides: TGTGCCAGCAGCGCACAGCGGGGGGGCCTGGGGGCCGGGGAGCTGCTTTTT. Its translation is CASSAQRGGLGAGELLF.

The V call is TRBV20-1, the J call TRBJ2-5; 11 bases are shared with TRBD2. V was pared by 6 bases and J by 4 bases, with 7 bases of the junction left unmatched. This CDR3 has 14 amino acids. Germline lookup yields CDR1 DFQATT and CDR2 SNEGSKA (reference sequence). CDR3 bases: TGCAGTGCCCAACTAGCGGGGGCCAGAGAGACCCAGTACTTC. It encodes CSAQLAGARETQYF.

As for this clonotype: The CDR3 does not close with the conserved phenylalanine or tryptophan, likely indicating a read error. This rearrangement joins TRBV7-8 to TRBJ1-6; D is unresolved. From germline, CDR1 is SGHVS and CDR2 FQNEAQ. Trimming removed 5 bases from V and 6 bases from J, with 17 bases in between. This CDR3 contains 16 residues. Written as DNA, the CDR3 is TGTGCCAGCAGCCCCCGGATGGGTTCGGGTAATTCACCCCTCCACTCT. Protein: CASSPRMGSGNSPLHS.

This clonotype was observed a few times. The gene calls are TRBV6-5 and TRBJ1-6; possibly TRBD1 for D (6 bases). Trimming shortened V by 4 bases and J by 8 bases, and 15 bases separated the two germline ends. CDR1 and CDR2 (germline): MNHEY, SVGAGI. The CDR3 totals 15 residues. This chain's CDR3 is CASSSATRQDSPLHF. CDR3 DNA sequence: TGTGCCAGCAGTTCCGCGACCAGACAGGATTCACCCCTCCACTTT.